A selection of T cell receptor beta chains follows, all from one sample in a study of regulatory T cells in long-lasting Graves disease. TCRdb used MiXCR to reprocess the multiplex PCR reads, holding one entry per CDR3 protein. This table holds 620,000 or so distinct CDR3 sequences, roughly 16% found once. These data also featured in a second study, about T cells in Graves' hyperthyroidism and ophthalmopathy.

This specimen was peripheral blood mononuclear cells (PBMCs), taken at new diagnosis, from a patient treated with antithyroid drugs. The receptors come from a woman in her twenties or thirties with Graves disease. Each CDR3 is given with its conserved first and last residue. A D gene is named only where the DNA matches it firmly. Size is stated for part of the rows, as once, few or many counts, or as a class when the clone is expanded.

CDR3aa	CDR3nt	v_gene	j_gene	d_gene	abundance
CASRSGTGGYSNQPQHF	TGTGCCAGTAGGTCCGGGACAGGGGGATATAGCAATCAGCCCCAGCATTTT	TRBV19	TRBJ1-5	TRBD1	.
CASSERQGASPLHF	TGTGCCAGCAGTGAACGACAGGGGGCTTCACCCCTCCACTTT	TRBV6-2/TRBV6-3	TRBJ1-6	TRBD1	.
CASSARQATQSYEQYF	TGTGCCAGCTCCGCCCGACAGGCTACCCAATCCTACGAGCAGTACTTC	TRBV18	TRBJ2-7	.	few
CSVEVSGEGNTEQYF	TGCAGCGTTGAGGTCTCAGGGGAAGGTAATACCGAGCAGTACTTC	TRBV29-1	TRBJ2-7	.	.
CASSSPAGWQYF	TGTGCCAGCAGTTCCCCGGCGGGCTGGCAGTACTTC	TRBV28	TRBJ2-7	.	many
CSAPGEGGYTF	TGCAGTGCCCCAGGGGAGGGTGGCTACACCTTC	TRBV20-1	TRBJ1-2	.	many
CASTTITGGNSNQPQHF	TGTGCCAGTACGACAATAACAGGGGGGAATAGCAATCAGCCCCAGCATTTT	TRBV19	TRBJ1-5	TRBD1	few
CASTPPPGTGSGYGYTF	TGTGCCAGCACTCCCCCCCCCGGGACAGGGAGTGGCTATGGCTACACCTTC	TRBV28	TRBJ1-2	TRBD1	many
CASSYRGRLYSYGYTF	TGTGCCAGCAGCTACAGGGGGCGCCTCTACTCGTATGGCTACACCTTC	TRBV7-9	TRBJ1-2	TRBD1	.
CASSSDRGTYGYTF	TGCGCCAGCAGCTCGGACAGGGGTACATATGGCTACACCTTC	TRBV5-1	TRBJ1-2	TRBD1	.
CASSPVTGQGRPGELFF	TGTGCCAGCAGCCCTGTCACAGGACAGGGGAGACCCGGGGAGCTGTTTTTT	TRBV3-1	TRBJ2-2	TRBD1	few
CASSYGPPGTNEKLFF	TGTGCCAGCAGTTATGGGCCCCCGGGGACTAATGAAAAACTGTTTTTT	TRBV6-5	TRBJ1-4	.	.
CASSYRGGINTGELFF	TGTGCCAGCAGTTACCGAGGGGGAATCAACACCGGGGAGCTGTTTTTT	TRBV27	TRBJ2-2	.	many
CASSSPTGRPNTEAFF	TGTGCCAGCAGTTCACCAACCGGGAGACCAAACACTGAAGCTTTCTTT	TRBV27	TRBJ1-1	.	many
CASRKGNPGGAFF	TGTGCCAGCAGGAAGGGGAACCCCGGGGGGGCTTTCTTT	TRBV6-1	TRBJ1-1	.	few
CATSTGTGISWSGNTIYF	TGTGCCACCTCCACCGGGACAGGAATATCTTGGTCCGGAAACACCATATATTTT	TRBV28	TRBJ1-3	TRBD1	few
CASSRGRATYQETQYF	TGTGCCAGCAGTAGAGGCAGGGCTACGTACCAAGAGACCCAGTACTTC	TRBV27	TRBJ2-5	.	.
CASSHRRDRVVDEQFF	TGTGCCAGCAGCCATCGCCGGGACAGGGTCGTCGATGAGCAGTTCTTC	TRBV6-1	TRBJ2-1	TRBD1	many
CASQEATGELFF	TGTGCCAGCCAAGAGGCCACCGGGGAGCTGTTTTTT	TRBV12-3/TRBV12-4	TRBJ2-2	.	few
CASNPFMTGRSPLHF	TGTGCCAGCAACCCTTTCATGACAGGGAGATCACCCCTCCACTTT	TRBV12-3/TRBV12-4	TRBJ1-6	TRBD1	.
CASSSNRLYEQYF	TGTGCCAGCAGCTCGAACAGGCTGTACGAGCAGTACTTC	TRBV5-8	TRBJ2-7	.	.
CASSYSKWDGAYEQYF	TGTGCCAGCAGTTACTCGAAATGGGACGGTGCCTACGAGCAGTACTTC	TRBV6-9	TRBJ2-7	.	many
CASSLVTTAIEQFF	TGCGCCAGCAGCTTGGTAACGACGGCTATTGAGCAGTTCTTC	TRBV5-1	TRBJ2-1	.	.